The rows below give T cell receptor beta chains drawn from one sample of a study of shared clonotypes between healthy human individuals. Repertoires were generated with immunoSEQ multiplex PCR, while TCRdb's copy carries only in-frame clones and drops some. The data show about 1.1 million clones, about 72% seen once. Material: memory CD4+ T cells from PBMCs. The source is a man between 18 and 29 years old in good health. Some clones in this sample may be carry-over from other donors' samples. The CDR3 runs from the conserved cysteine through the conserved F or W. The D gene is left open where the match is weak.

NA | TRBV15 | CATRFRGRGQETQYF
NA | TRBV5-1 | CASSYDGGNTEAFF
TRBD2 | TRBV9 | CASSVRLAGGPDTQYF
TRBD2 | TRBV7-3 | CASSFIAGGNEQFF
NA | TRBV20-1 | CSARDFYGYTF
NA | TRBV5-1 | CASSGGEKLFF
TRBD1 | TRBV7-8 | CASSLARTGFDEQYF
TRBD1 | TRBV6-5 | CASSYWMQGADTQYF
NA | TRBV28 | CASSFYPRLDYGYTF
NA | TRBV5-1 | CASSSDSHYEQYF
TRBD1 | TRBV7-9 | CASSFRQGTGNTIYF
NA | TRBV6-1 | CASILDRRAFF
TRBD1 | TRBV9 | CASSVTTGPLNEQFF
NA | TRBV7-2 | CASSLVGETNEKLFF
TRBD1 | TRBV7-2 | CASSGRQGAAQHF
TRBD2 | TRBV4-3 | CASSQGSSGRDTQYF
TRBD2 | TRBV27 | CATRRIAGGETQYF
NA | TRBV5-4 | CASRNTDTQYF
TRBD1 | TRBV11-3 | CASSLAGGQSYEQYF
NA | TRBV10-3 | CAIRGAGDEQYF
TRBD1 | TRBV5-4 | CASSLERDRGGTQYF
NA | TRBV6-6 | CASRDSQGGYTF
NA | TRBV21-1 | CASSSSGTSGSNEQFF
NA | TRBV4-2 | CASSQAKGAMYGYTF
NA | TRBV7-2 | CASSLGTGVETQYF
TRBD1 | TRBV6-1 | CASSSGQGGHEQYF
NA | TRBV5-5 | CASSLAFDWGAYEQYF
NA | TRBV18 | CASSLGTPGELFF
NA | TRBV10-2 | CASKSPSSDTQYF
NA | TRBV7-9 | CASSFITQPQHF
NA | TRBV5-5 | CASSLGGVGEKLFF
TRBD2 | TRBV5-1 | CASSLVLAGGTSTDTQYF
TRBD2 | TRBV5-6 | CASSSGTSGTGELFF
TRBD2 | TRBV9 | CASSVPGTSGQSSYNEQFF
TRBD1 | TRBV5-6 | CASSFTGTGDWIYF
NA | TRBV5-6 | CASSLGLASTDTQYF
NA | TRBV2 | CASSEGAGDRDTQYF
TRBD2 | TRBV10-3 | CAISESQSGRQFF
NA | TRBV21-1 | CATSPARGLGETQYF
NA | TRBV9 | CASSVEGFQETQYF
NA | TRBV10-3 | CAISESADPHYSNYGYTF
NA | TRBV30 | CAWSDRGLTDTQYF
NA | TRBV28 | CASRGQGPNTEAFF
NA | TRBV5-1 | CASSLARQNQETQYF
TRBD1 | TRBV28 | CASSLRTGNEQYF
NA | TRBV28 | CASSFPHSTYEQYF
TRBD1 | TRBV6-5 | CASSWRGLEPQHF
TRBD1 | TRBV6-5 | CASSSGQGGAGELFF
NA | TRBV5-1 | CASSLVRVGVEAFF
NA | TRBV6-1 | CASTFDSSGNTIYF
NA | TRBV12-5 | CASGPGVTDTQYF
TRBD1 | TRBV7-3 | CASSKQALGQGDGYTF
TRBD2 | TRBV27 | CASSQRTSGSSYEQYF
NA | TRBV6-1 | CASSEIWAGNTIYF